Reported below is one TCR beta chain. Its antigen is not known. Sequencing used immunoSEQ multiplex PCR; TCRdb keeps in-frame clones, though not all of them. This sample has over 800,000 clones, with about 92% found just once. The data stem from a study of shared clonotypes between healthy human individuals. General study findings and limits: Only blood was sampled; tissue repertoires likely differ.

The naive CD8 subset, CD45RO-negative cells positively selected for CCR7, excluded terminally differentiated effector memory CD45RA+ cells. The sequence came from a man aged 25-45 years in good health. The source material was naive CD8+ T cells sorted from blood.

This CDR3 reads CASSIRDRGLQTYNEQFF. CDR3 DNA: TGTGCCAGCAGCATAAGGGACAGGGGGCTCCAAACCTACAATGAGCAGTTCTTC. The genes are TRBV5-4 and TRBJ2-1; 12 positions match TRBD1. With 4 bases clipped from V and 2 bases from J, the junction kept 10 bases outside the gene matches. This CDR3 comprises 18 residues. Germline CDR1 and CDR2: SGHNT and YYREEE (reference sequence).